This T cell receptor beta chain is drawn from a study of T cells in Graves' hyperthyroidism and ophthalmopathy. This clonotype showed up many times. Germline-derived CDR1 and CDR2 are SGHKS and YYEKEE (reference sequence). Germline trimming cut 2 bases from V and 0 bases from J; bases unmatched to any gene: 7. This CDR3 has 16 amino acids. TCR beta CDR3 region amplification was performed from RNA transcripts. The TCR CDR3 first-round RT-PCR relied on the HTBI primer set. From the multiplex PCR reads, TCRdb called clonotypes with MiXCR, one entry per CDR3 protein. The table records fewer than 600,000 distinct CDR3 sequences, 14% of them present only once.

What was sequenced was blood. The chain is built from TRBV5-5 and TRBJ1-1; 7 bases align to TRBD1. The TCR sequence derives from a woman aged 40 to 55 with Graves' hyperthyroidism. CDR3 bases: TGTGCCAGCAGCTTACAGGGGTCTAAAGTGAACACTGAAGCTTTCTTT. Its protein is CASSLQGSKVNTEAFF. The full variable domain, completed using reference TRBV5-5 and TRBJ1-1, is DAGVTQSPTHLIKTRGQQVTLRCSPISGHKSVSWYQQVLGQGPQFIFQYYEKEERGRGNFPDRFSARQFPNYSSELNVNALLLGDSALYLCASSLQGSKVNTEAFFGQGTRLTVV.